What follows are 27 T cell receptor beta chains derived from one specimen sequenced in a study of T cells after yellow fever vaccination. TCRdb called the 5' RACE reads again in MiXCR, with one record for every CDR3 protein. This table has about 320,000 distinct CDR3 sequences, over 3.5% appearing once. The sample consisted of PBMCs, taken 15 days after the yellow fever booster vaccination. These receptors came from a man aged 18 to 35 who received the YFV17D yellow fever vaccine.

The table lists this clonotype with a few counts. V usage is TRBV7-6 and J usage is TRBJ2-5; D remains unclear. The CDR3 length is 15 residues. Per the germline V gene, CDR1 is SGHVS and CDR2 is FNYEAQ. V dropped 1 base and J dropped 2 bases, with 11 bases sitting between them. The CDR3 here is CASSLEASRQETQYF. CDR3 DNA sequence: TGTGCCAGCAGCTTAGAGGCAAGCCGGCAAGAGACCCAGTACTTC. Supplemented by reference TRBV7-6 and TRBJ2-5, the full variable domain reads GAGVSQSPRYKVTKRGQDVALRCDPISGHVSLYWYRQALGQGPEFLTYFNYEAQQDKSGLPNDRFSAERPEGSISTLTIQRTEQRDSAMYRCASSLEASRQETQYFGPGTRLLVL.

This clonotype was observed at least ten times. The chain employs TRBV5-1 and TRBJ2-3; TRBD1 matches at 8 bases. Germline loops: CDR1 SGHRS, CDR2 YFSETQ. V trimming: 0 bases; J trimming: 0 bases; junction bases outside the gene matches: 9. The CDR3 runs 18 residues. Written as DNA, the CDR3 is TGCGCCAGCAGCTTGGCCCCAGGGGGCGAGGGAAGCACAGATACGCAGTATTTT. It translates to CASSLAPGGEGSTDTQYF.

This clonotype was detected only a few times. V usage is TRBV7-9 and J usage is TRBJ1-1; 7 bases agree with TRBD1. The CDR3 length is 17 residues. CDR1 and CDR2 (germline): SEHNR, FQNEAQ (reference sequence). V was pared by 0 bases and J by 0 bases, with 7 bases of the junction left unmatched. DNA for the CDR3: TGTGCCAGCAGCTTAGCGCTGGGGCAGGGGGTGAACACTGAAGCTTTCTTT. This translates into CASSLALGQGVNTEAFF.

This clonotype was detected many times. The chain employs TRBV5-1 and TRBJ1-1; D gene unclear. The CDR3 consists of 14 residues. V was trimmed by 4 bases and J by 5 bases, leaving 15 bases between them. Per germline, CDR1 SGHRS and CDR2 YFSETQ. DNA of the CDR3: TGCGCCAGCAGCGAAACTCGAGGGAGGACTGAAGCTTTCTTT. This codes for CASSETRGRTEAFF.

This clonotype was counted ten times or more. The chain is built from TRBV29-1 and TRBJ1-2; TRBD1 matches 9 bases. This CDR3 region has 15 residues. In germline, CDR1 is SQVTM, CDR2 ANQGSEA. The trim removed 3 bases at V and 5 bases at J, leaving 10 bases unmatched. The CDR3 DNA reads as TGCAGCGTTGACCAAAACAGGGGGCCAAAGTATGGCTACACCTTC. As protein: CSVDQNRGPKYGYTF.

This clonotype showed up many times. This sequence joins TRBV5-1 and TRBJ1-1; 9 bases line up with TRBD1. CDR1 and CDR2 from the germline V gene are SGHRS and YFSETQ. V lost 1 base to trimming and J lost 5 bases; unmatched junction nucleotides: 6. CDR3 length: 15 residues. The CDR3 region is CASSLTGGKLTEAFF. CDR3 nucleotide sequence: TGCGCCAGCAGCTTGACAGGGGGCAAGTTGACTGAAGCTTTCTTT.

This clonotype was observed a handful of times. The chain combines TRBV5-1 with TRBJ1-6, with D possibly being TRBD1 (6 bases). The CDR3 extends over 13 amino acids. CDR1 and CDR2 from the germline V gene are SGHRS and YFSETQ. Trimming left V 5 bases short and J 10 bases short, with 13 bases between. For the CDR3, the DNA is TGCGCCAGCAGGTCAGGGAGGGGGTCACCCCTCCACTTT. It translates to CASRSGRGSPLHF.

This clonotype was counted many times. The genes are TRBV24-1 and TRBJ2-3, with 7 bases aligning to TRBD1. The J segment lost 5 bases and the V segment lost 0 bases, leaving 4 bases of the junction unmatched. CDR3 length: 15 residues. Germline values: CDR1 KGHDR, CDR2 SFDVKD. The CDR3 protein is CATSDLRDSQDTQYF. CDR3 sequence (DNA): TGTGCCACCAGTGATTTGAGGGACAGTCAAGATACGCAGTATTTT.

This clonotype was picked up many times. The chain links TRBV5-1 to TRBJ1-5; D gene uncertain. This CDR3 region has 16 residues. The V and J ends lost 0 bases and 9 bases respectively, with 19 bases between them. CDR1 and CDR2 from the germline V gene are SGHRS and YFSETQ. DNA for the CDR3: TGCGCCAGCAGCTTGGCCGCGACCTACCTTCTTGGGCCCCAGCATTTT. Protein product: CASSLAATYLLGPQHF.

This clonotype was picked up a small number of times. The chain links TRBV7-9 to TRBJ2-6; D ambiguous. Per the germline V gene, CDR1 is SEHNR and CDR2 is FQNEAQ (reference sequence). The germline V and J ends were trimmed by 7 bases and 5 bases, with 9 bases remaining between them. The CDR3 has 13 amino acids. The CDR3 sequence: CASTFGRANVLTF. The CDR3 DNA is TGTGCCAGCACCTTCGGTCGGGCCAACGTCCTGACTTTC.

On this clonotype: One junction end does not reproduce the germline sequence, and a read error may be involved. This chain uses TRBV11-2 with TRBJ1-3, with D hard to call. This CDR3 comprises 13 residues. The germline CDR1 and CDR2 sequences are SGHAT and FQNNGV. CDR3 sequence: CASSLTHSGSPDF. The CDR3 DNA reads TGTGCCAGCAGCTTAACCCACTCGGGCAGTCCGGATTTT.

This clonotype was picked up a small number of times. This rearrangement joins TRBV7-2 to TRBJ1-5; the D is unclear. CDR1 and CDR2 (germline): SGHTA, FQGNSA. Trimming pared 2 bases from V and 3 bases from J, leaving 5 bases between. This CDR3 contains 13 residues. The CDR3 protein is CASSLYPNQPQHF. The DNA of the CDR3 is TGTGCCAGCAGCTTATATCCCAATCAGCCCCAGCATTTT.

This clonotype occurred many times. V gene TRBV7-2 combines with J gene TRBJ2-1, with 8 nucleotides matching TRBD2. The CDR3 loop spans 13 amino acids. Germline lookup yields CDR1 SGHTA and CDR2 FQGNSA. The J segment lost 15 bases and the V segment lost 1 base, leaving 8 bases of the junction unmatched. In nucleotides, the CDR3 is TGTGCCAGCAGCTTAGACGGGGGGGCTAGTCGGTTCTTC. Encoded protein: CASSLDGGASRFF.

In this sample, this clonotype turned up a few times. The chain recombines TRBV12-3 or TRBV12-4 with TRBJ1-3; D is unresolved. The CDR3 contains 16 residues. The germline V and J ends were trimmed by 3 bases and 4 bases, with 16 bases remaining between them. The CDR3 region has the DNA TGTGCCAGCAGTTTTGGGGATCCGGAGGGCGGAAACACCATATATTTT. This encodes CASSFGDPEGGNTIYF.

This chain uses TRBV4-3 with TRBJ2-3; D remains unclear. The CDR3 covers 15 residues. CDR1 and CDR2 (germline): LGHNA, YSLEER. Trimming stripped 4 bases from V and 0 bases from J, with 11 bases between. In DNA form, the CDR3 reads TGCGCCAGCAGCCTGAACGACCTTAGCACAGATACGCAGTATTTT. Its protein is CASSLNDLSTDTQYF.

The V and J genes are TRBV12-3 or TRBV12-4 and TRBJ1-2; unclear D gene. V shed 4 bases and J shed 4 bases, with 7 bases lying between them. This CDR3 region has 12 residues. The CDR3 bases are TGTGCCAGCAGTTGGGGTCTCTATGGCTACACCTTC. Translating it yields CASSWGLYGYTF.

This clonotype was seen a few times. The rearrangement uses TRBV12-3 or TRBV12-4 and TRBJ2-4; a weak D match, TRBD1 (5 bases). CDR3 length: 15 residues. Trimming removed 3 bases at V and 3 bases at J, with 12 bases between. CDR3 coding DNA: TGTGCCAGCAGTTTTGGCAGGGCCTACAAAAACATTCAGTACTTC. It yields the protein CASSFGRAYKNIQYF.

This clonotype has more than one count but fewer than ten. The V gene is TRBV6-4, the J gene TRBJ2-3; D is unresolved. The CDR3 sequence is 13 residues long. V was clipped by 6 bases and J by 6 bases, with 13 bases between them. Germline CDR1 MRHNA, CDR2 SNTAGT. This CDR3 reads CASSRAPWDTQYF. In DNA form, the CDR3 reads TGTGCCAGCAGCAGAGCCCCCTGGGATACGCAGTATTTT.

This clonotype has just a few counts. The J gene is TRBJ2-7, the V gene TRBV6-2 or TRBV6-3, with TRBD1 matching 7 bases. The CDR3 consists of 14 residues. Trimming cost V 7 bases and J 3 bases; bases outside gene matches: 9. CDR1 MNHEY and CDR2 SVGEGT come from the germline V gene. CDR3: CASTRPDRVYEQYV. The DNA of the CDR3 is TGTGCCAGCACCAGACCCGACAGGGTCTACGAGCAGTACGTC.

This clonotype was recorded many times. The chain joins TRBV6-5 to TRBJ2-7; tentatively, D is TRBD1 (6 bases). CDR1 and CDR2 (germline): MNHEY, SVGAGI. V gave up 7 bases and J gave up 2 bases, with 15 bases separating them. The CDR3 is 14 amino acids. Here the CDR3 DNA reads TGTGCCAGCACCTCAGGACAGCGGCCCTACGAGCAGTACTTC. Its translation: CASTSGQRPYEQYF.

This clonotype was seen repeatedly, ten times or more. This chain uses TRBV6-2 or TRBV6-3 with TRBJ1-4, with D unresolved. The germline V gene has CDR1 MNHEY and CDR2 SVGEGT. V dropped 4 bases and J dropped 3 bases, with 9 bases sitting between them. The CDR3 has 14 residues. CDR3 nucleotides: TGTGCCAGCAGTTGGAAGAGGGCTAATGAAAAACTGTTTTTT. As protein: CASSWKRANEKLFF.

The chain carries TRBV19 and TRBJ2-3; D uncertain. CDR1 and CDR2 from the germline V gene are LNHDA and SQIVND (reference sequence). This CDR3 is 12 amino acids long. Trimming left V 8 bases short and J 5 bases short, with 11 bases between. The CDR3 region has the DNA TGTGCCAGTGGGGTCCGCGGAGATACGCAGTATTTT. Amino acids: CASGVRGDTQYF.

This clonotype turned up a few times. This sequence joins TRBV18 and TRBJ1-2, with no clear D. The CDR3 consists of 13 residues. V dropped 6 bases and J dropped 3 bases, with 11 bases sitting between them. Germline CDR1 KGHSH, CDR2 LQKENI. CDR3 DNA: TGTGCCAGCTCCCTCGGATGGGACTATGGCTACACCTTC. Translated: CASSLGWDYGYTF.

The rearrangement links TRBV14 to TRBJ2-7, with D uncertain. The CDR3 contains 13 residues. Trimming stripped 2 bases from V and 3 bases from J, with 8 bases between. CDR1 and CDR2 (germline): SGHDN, FVKESK. CDR3 amino acids: CASSQRTSYEQYV. Written as DNA, the CDR3 is TGTGCCAGCAGCCAACGGACGAGCTACGAGCAGTACGTC.

The gene calls are TRBV7-2 and TRBJ2-1; TRBD1 aligns across 7 bases. Germline V gives CDR1 SGHTA, CDR2 FQGNSA. The CDR3 has 13 residues. Trimming took 5 bases from V and 7 from J; bases not matched to a gene: 5. CDR3 in amino acids: CASSRPTGNEQFF. The CDR3 nucleotides read TGTGCCAGCAGCCGCCCGACAGGGAATGAGCAGTTCTTC.

This clonotype has at least ten counts. The chain recombines TRBV12-3 or TRBV12-4 with TRBJ1-2; D is undetermined. This CDR3 has 13 amino acids. V dropped 6 bases and J dropped 7 bases, with 15 bases sitting between them. In nucleotides, the CDR3 is TGTGCCAGCAGCCCGGGCCTAACCGTTGGCTACACCTTC. Translated, it gives CASSPGLTVGYTF.

This clonotype was seen repeatedly, ten times or more. The chain joins TRBV7-2 to TRBJ1-1; D gene unclear. The germline V and J ends were trimmed by 0 bases and 2 bases, with 22 bases remaining between them. The CDR3 totals 19 residues. CDR1 is SGHTA and CDR2 is FQGNSA in the germline V gene. CDR3 DNA: TGTGCCAGCAGCTTAGCGGGTGGGCAGCTGTGGGCCCCTAACACTGAAGCTTTCTTT. Its protein is CASSLAGGQLWAPNTEAFF.